The 15 T cell receptor beta chains presented below share a single source sample, sequenced in a study of shared clonotypes between healthy human individuals. Repertoires were generated with immunoSEQ multiplex PCR, while TCRdb's copy carries only in-frame clones and drops some. The data show around 940,000 clones, with about 80% seen just once and about 1.5% held by the top ten. The sample comprised memory CD4+ T cells sorted from blood. Subset reported: CD45RA-negative fraction. The receptors stem from a young man in good health.

The V call is TRBV4-1, the J call TRBJ2-2; TRBD2 might be the D (6 bases). The germline V gene encodes CDR1 MGHRA and CDR2 YSYEKL. The germline V and J ends were trimmed by 4 bases and 6 bases, with 18 bases remaining between them. The CDR3 is made up of 16 amino acids. CDR3 protein: CASSPNPVERAGELFF. The DNA for the CDR3 is TGCGCCAGCAGCCCCAATCCGGTTGAGCGGGCCGGGGAGCTGTTTTTT.

The chain links TRBV7-6 to TRBJ2-2; 8 nucleotides align to TRBD2. V lost 6 bases, J lost 1 base, and 7 bases stayed unmatched. The germline CDR1 and CDR2 sequences are SGHVS and FNYEAQ. The length of the CDR3 is 16 residues. CDR3 sequence reads: CASRPTAGENTGELFF. Here the CDR3 DNA reads TGTGCCAGCAGGCCCACAGCGGGAGAGAACACCGGGGAGCTGTTTTTT.

The chain joins TRBV7-2 to TRBJ1-3; D not resolved. V was clipped by 5 bases and J by 1 base, with 12 bases between them. The CDR3 runs 15 residues. Germline CDR1 SGHTA, CDR2 FQGNSA. CDR3 amino acids: CASSIHVGSGNTIYF. The CDR3 nucleotides read TGTGCCAGCAGCATCCATGTGGGGTCTGGAAACACCATATATTTT.

This chain joins TRBV7-8 and TRBJ1-5; no reliable D call. CDR3 length equals 14 residues. Trimming removed 1 base at V and 4 bases at J, with 8 bases between. The germline gives CDR1 SGHVS, CDR2 FQNEAQ. The CDR3 here is CASSLVVGNQPQHF. CDR3 DNA sequence: TGTGCCAGCAGCTTAGTGGTCGGGAATCAGCCCCAGCATTTT.

The chain has TRBV6-6 and TRBJ2-7, with D possibly TRBD1 on 6 matching bases. Germline V gene data show CDR1 as MNHNY and CDR2 as SVGAGI (reference sequence). This CDR3 has 13 amino acids. V gave up 1 base and J gave up 4 bases, with 8 bases separating them. This CDR3 reads CASSYLQGYEQYF. CDR3 in DNA: TGTGCCAGCAGTTACTTACAGGGATACGAGCAGTACTTC.

The genes are TRBV30 and TRBJ2-7; D may match TRBD1 or TRBD2 (5 bases each). The germline gives CDR1 GTSNPN, CDR2 SVGIG (reference sequence). V was pared by 0 bases and J by 10 bases, with 16 bases between. The CDR3 runs 13 residues. The CDR3 DNA reads TGTGCCTGGAGTGTAGCCGGGGCCGGCGTACAGTACTTC. Protein: CAWSVAGAGVQYF.

The rearrangement uses TRBV19 and TRBJ2-3; TRBD2 is a possible D gene (7 bases). This CDR3 is 14 amino acids long. Trimming shortened V by 6 bases and J by 1 base, and 11 bases separated the two germline ends. Germline CDR1 LNHDA, CDR2 SQIVND (reference sequence). DNA for the CDR3: TGTGCCAGTAGGGCGGGGGCCGGCACAGATACGCAGTATTTT. Amino acids: CASRAGAGTDTQYF.

In this sample, this clone turned up a few times. The chain carries TRBV30 and TRBJ1-2; 8 bases fit TRBD1. Per germline, CDR1 GTSNPN and CDR2 SVGIG (reference sequence). The CDR3 has 14 residues. V gave up 5 bases and J gave up 8 bases; unmatched junction bases: 13. Here the CDR3 DNA reads TGTGCCTGGTCCACTCGACAGGGGAGTAGGGGCTACACCTTC. This translates into CAWSTRQGSRGYTF.

V gene TRBV5-1 combines with J gene TRBJ1-3; 7 bases line up with TRBD1. Germline V gene lookup returns CDR1 SGHRS and CDR2 YFSETQ. Trimming removed 3 bases from V and 4 bases from J; junction bases left unmatched: 7. The CDR3 contains 15 residues. CDR3 loop: CASSSPSDRGNTIYF. The DNA for the CDR3 is TGCGCCAGCAGCTCACCGTCGGACAGGGGAAACACCATATATTTT.

This clone was seen a handful of times. This chain connects TRBV18 to TRBJ1-1; D gene ambiguous. Trimming cost V 3 bases and J 10 bases, with 15 bases left between them. Germline loops: CDR1 KGHSH, CDR2 LQKENI. The CDR3 has 13 amino acids. In DNA form, the CDR3 reads TGTGCCAGCTCACCCCCTGGGGTAGTGGGAGCTTTCTTT. Protein product: CASSPPGVVGAFF.

In its sample, this clone was seen many times. The gene calls are TRBV2 and TRBJ1-2; possible D gene TRBD1, 5 bases. The V end was cut by 6 bases, the J end by 4 bases, with 9 bases between. The CDR3 has 12 residues. Germline CDR1 and CDR2: SNHLY and FYNNEI. CDR3 protein: CASRTDSYGYTF. In nucleotides, the CDR3 is TGTGCCAGCAGGACTGACAGCTATGGCTACACCTTC.

V usage is TRBV5-4 and J usage is TRBJ2-7; possibly TRBD2 for D (5 bases). CDR1 SGHNT and CDR2 YYREEE come from the germline V gene (reference sequence). The CDR3 length is 14 residues. Deletions cut 2 bases from V and 0 bases from J, with 9 bases between. The CDR3 loop is CASSLPGNSYEQYF. CDR3 bases: TGTGCCAGCAGCTTACCGGGGAACTCCTACGAGCAGTACTTC.

This chain connects TRBV6-5 to TRBJ2-7; possibly TRBD1 for D (6 bases). V was clipped by 5 bases and J by 2 bases, with 13 bases between them. Per the germline V gene, CDR1 is MNHEY and CDR2 is SVGAGI. The CDR3 consists of 14 residues. CDR3 protein: CASSPGAGAYEQYF. CDR3 DNA sequence: TGTGCCAGCAGTCCCGGGGCAGGGGCCTACGAGCAGTACTTC.

The chain has TRBV6-6 and TRBJ1-2; D possibly corresponds to TRBD1 (5 bases). Trimming pared 7 bases from V and 4 bases from J, leaving 22 bases between. From germline, CDR1 is MNHNY and CDR2 SVGAGI (reference sequence). The length of the CDR3 is 16 residues. CDR3 amino acids: CASNKLRGGSGYGYTF. The CDR3 nucleotides are TGTGCCAGCAACAAACTGCGGGGGGGGAGCGGCTATGGCTACACCTTC.

V usage is TRBV7-2 and J usage is TRBJ1-5, with TRBD1 as a possible D gene (6 bases). Germline V gene sequence: CDR1 SGHTA, CDR2 FQGNSA. Trimming cost V 0 bases and J 6 bases, with 12 bases left between them. The CDR3 loop spans 15 amino acids. The CDR3 sequence: CASSLAGARGQPQHF. Here the CDR3 DNA reads TGTGCCAGCAGCTTAGCGGGGGCAAGAGGTCAGCCCCAGCATTTT.